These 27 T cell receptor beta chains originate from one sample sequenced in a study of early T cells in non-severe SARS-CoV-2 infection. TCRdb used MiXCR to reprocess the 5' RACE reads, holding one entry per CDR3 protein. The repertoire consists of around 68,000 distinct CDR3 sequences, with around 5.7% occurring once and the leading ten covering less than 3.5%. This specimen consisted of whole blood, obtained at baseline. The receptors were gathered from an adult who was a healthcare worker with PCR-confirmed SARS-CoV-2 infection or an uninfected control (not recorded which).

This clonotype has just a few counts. The CDR3, as DNA: TGTGCCAGCGGGGGTCTAGCGGGAAGCGAGCAGTACTTC. Translation gives CASGGLAGSEQYF. The gene calls are TRBV6-2 or TRBV6-3 and TRBJ2-7; 9 nucleotides line up with TRBD2. The CDR3 has 13 amino acids. After removal of 8 bases from V and 6 bases from J, the junction contained 8 bases not matched to a gene. Per germline, CDR1 MNHEY and CDR2 SVGEGT.

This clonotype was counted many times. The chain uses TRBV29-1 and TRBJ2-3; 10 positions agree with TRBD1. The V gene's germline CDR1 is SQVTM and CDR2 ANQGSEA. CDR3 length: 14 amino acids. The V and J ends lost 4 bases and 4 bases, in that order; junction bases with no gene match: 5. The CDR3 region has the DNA TGCAGCGTTGTGGACAGGGGGAATCCAGATACGCAGTATTTT. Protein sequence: CSVVDRGNPDTQYF.

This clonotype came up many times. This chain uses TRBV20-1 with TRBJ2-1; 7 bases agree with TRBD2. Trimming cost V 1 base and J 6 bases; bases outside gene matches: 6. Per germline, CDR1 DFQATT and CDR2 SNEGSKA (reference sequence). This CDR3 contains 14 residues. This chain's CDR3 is CSARGTSRPNEQFF. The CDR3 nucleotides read TGCAGTGCTAGAGGGACTAGTCGTCCCAATGAGCAGTTCTTC.

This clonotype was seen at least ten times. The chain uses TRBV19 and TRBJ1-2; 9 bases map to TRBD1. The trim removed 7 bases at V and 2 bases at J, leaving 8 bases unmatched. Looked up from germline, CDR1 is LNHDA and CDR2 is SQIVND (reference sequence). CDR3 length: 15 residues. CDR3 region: CASTSDRGSNYGYTF. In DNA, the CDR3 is TGTGCCAGTACCTCGGACAGGGGAAGCAACTATGGCTACACCTTC.

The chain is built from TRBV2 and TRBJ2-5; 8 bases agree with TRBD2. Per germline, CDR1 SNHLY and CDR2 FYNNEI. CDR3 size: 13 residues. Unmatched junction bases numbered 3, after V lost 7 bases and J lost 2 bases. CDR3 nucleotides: TGTGCCAGCACAGCGGGAGAACAAGAGACCCAGTACTTC. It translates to CASTAGEQETQYF.

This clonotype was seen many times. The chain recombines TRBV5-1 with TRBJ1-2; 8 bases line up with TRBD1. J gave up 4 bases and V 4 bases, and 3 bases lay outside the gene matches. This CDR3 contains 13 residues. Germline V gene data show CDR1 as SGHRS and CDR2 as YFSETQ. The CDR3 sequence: CASSTGQAYGYTF. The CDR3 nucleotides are TGCGCCAGCAGCACGGGACAGGCCTATGGCTACACCTTC. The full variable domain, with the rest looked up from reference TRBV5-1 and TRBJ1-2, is KAGVTQTPRYLIKTRGQQVTLSCSPISGHRSVSWYQQTPGQGLQFLFEYFSETQRNKGNFPGRFSGRQFSNSRSEMNVSTLELGDSALYLCASSTGQAYGYTFGSGTRLTVV.

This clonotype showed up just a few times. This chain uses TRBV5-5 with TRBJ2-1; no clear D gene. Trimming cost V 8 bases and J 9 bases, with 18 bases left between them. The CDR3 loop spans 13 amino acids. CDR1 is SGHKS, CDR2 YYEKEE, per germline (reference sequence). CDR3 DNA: TGTGCCAGTCGACCCCTAGAAACGGCTGAGCAGTTCTTC. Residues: CASRPLETAEQFF.

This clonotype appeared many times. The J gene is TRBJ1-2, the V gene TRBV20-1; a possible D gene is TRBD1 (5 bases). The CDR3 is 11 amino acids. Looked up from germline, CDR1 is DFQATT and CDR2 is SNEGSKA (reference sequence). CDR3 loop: CSQGSAYGYTF. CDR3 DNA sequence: TGCAGCCAGGGTTCGGCCTATGGCTACACCTTC.

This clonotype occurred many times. DNA of the CDR3: TGTGCCAGCAGTTCCACATGGACAGGGGGTAACACCGGGGAGCTGTTTTTT. This codes for CASSSTWTGGNTGELFF. This sequence joins TRBV6-5 and TRBJ2-2; 10 bases line up with TRBD1. The CDR3 extends over 17 amino acids. CDR1 MNHEY and CDR2 SVGAGI come from the germline V gene. The trim removed 4 bases at V and 2 bases at J, leaving 7 bases unmatched.

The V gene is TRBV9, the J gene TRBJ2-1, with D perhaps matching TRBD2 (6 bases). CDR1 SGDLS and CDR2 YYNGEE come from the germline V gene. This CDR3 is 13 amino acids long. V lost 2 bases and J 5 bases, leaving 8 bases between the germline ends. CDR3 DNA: TGTGCCAGCAGCGTGGCTAGCGACAATGAGCAGTTCTTC. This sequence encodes CASSVASDNEQFF.

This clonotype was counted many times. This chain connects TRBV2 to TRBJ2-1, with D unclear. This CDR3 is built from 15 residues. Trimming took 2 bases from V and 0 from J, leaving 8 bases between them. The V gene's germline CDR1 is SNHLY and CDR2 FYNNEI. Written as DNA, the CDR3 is TGTGCCAGCAGTGAACGGAGAAGCTCCTACAATGAGCAGTTCTTC. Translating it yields CASSERRSSYNEQFF.

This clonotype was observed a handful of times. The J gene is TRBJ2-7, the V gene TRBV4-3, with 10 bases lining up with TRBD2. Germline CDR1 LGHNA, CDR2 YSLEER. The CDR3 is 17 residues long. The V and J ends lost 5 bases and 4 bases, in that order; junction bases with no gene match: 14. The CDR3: CASSEDTSSGSRYEQYF. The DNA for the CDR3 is TGCGCCAGCAGCGAGGACACCTCTAGCGGGAGCAGGTACGAGCAGTACTTC.

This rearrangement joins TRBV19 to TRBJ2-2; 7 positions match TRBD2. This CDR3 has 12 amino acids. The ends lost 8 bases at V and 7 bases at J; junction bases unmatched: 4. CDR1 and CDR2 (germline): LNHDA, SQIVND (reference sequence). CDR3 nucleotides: TGTGCCAGTGGCCGGGAGGTCGGGGAGCTGTTTTTT. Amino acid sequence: CASGREVGELFF.

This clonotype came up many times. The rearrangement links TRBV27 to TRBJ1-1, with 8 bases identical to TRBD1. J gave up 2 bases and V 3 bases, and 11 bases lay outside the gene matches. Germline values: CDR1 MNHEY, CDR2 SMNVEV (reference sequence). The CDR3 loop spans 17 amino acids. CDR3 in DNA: TGTGCCAGCAGTTTTCTTCCATCAGGGGGCAGCAACACTGAAGCTTTCTTT. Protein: CASSFLPSGGSNTEAFF.

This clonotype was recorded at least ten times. The CDR3 region is CASSRGLAGVPSTDTQYF. DNA for the CDR3: TGTGCCAGCAGTCGGGGACTAGCGGGAGTCCCTAGCACAGATACGCAGTATTTT. This rearrangement joins TRBV12-3 or TRBV12-4 to TRBJ2-3; 14 bases map to TRBD2. V trimming: 5 bases; J trimming: 0 bases; junction bases outside the gene matches: 7. The CDR3 sequence is 18 residues long.

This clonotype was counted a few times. The CDR3 sequence is CASSFGTGQTGELFF. The DNA of the CDR3 is TGCGCCAGCAGCTTCGGGACAGGGCAAACCGGGGAGCTGTTTTTT. V and J are TRBV5-1 and TRBJ2-2, with 9 bases fitting TRBD1. Germline CDR1 SGHRS, CDR2 YFSETQ. The CDR3 is 15 residues long. Trimming took 2 bases from V and 5 from J; bases not matched to a gene: 4.

The CDR3 here is CSVLARRESYEQYF. The CDR3 DNA reads as TGCAGCGTTTTAGCAAGGCGGGAGAGCTACGAGCAGTACTTC. The chain joins TRBV29-1 to TRBJ2-7; 7 bases match TRBD2. This CDR3 is built from 14 residues. Germline trimming cut 5 bases from V and 3 bases from J; bases unmatched to any gene: 10. Germline loops: CDR1 SQVTM, CDR2 ANQGSEA.

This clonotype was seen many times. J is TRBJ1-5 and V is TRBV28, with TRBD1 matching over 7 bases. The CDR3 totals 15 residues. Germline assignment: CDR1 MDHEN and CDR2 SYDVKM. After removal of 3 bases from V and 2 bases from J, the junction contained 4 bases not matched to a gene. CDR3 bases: TGTGCCAGCAGTTTTGACAGGGCCCGCAATCAGCCCCAGCATTTT. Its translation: CASSFDRARNQPQHF. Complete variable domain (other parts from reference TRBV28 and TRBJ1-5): DVKVTQSSRYLVKRTGEKVFLECVQDMDHENMFWYRQDPGLGLRLIYFSYDVKMKEKGDIPEGYSVSREKKERFSLILESASTNQTSMYLCASSFDRARNQPQHFGDGTRLSIL.

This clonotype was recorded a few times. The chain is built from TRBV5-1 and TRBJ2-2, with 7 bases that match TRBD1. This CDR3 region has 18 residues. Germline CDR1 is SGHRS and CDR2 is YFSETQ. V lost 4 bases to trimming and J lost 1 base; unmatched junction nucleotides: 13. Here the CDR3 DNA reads TGCGCCAGCAGCCAAGGGGACAGACACCTGCTGAACACCGGGGAGCTGTTTTTT. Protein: CASSQGDRHLLNTGELFF.

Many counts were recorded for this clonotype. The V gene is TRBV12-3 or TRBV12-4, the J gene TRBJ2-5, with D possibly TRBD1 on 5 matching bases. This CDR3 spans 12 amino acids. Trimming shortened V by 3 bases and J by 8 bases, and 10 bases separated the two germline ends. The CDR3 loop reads CASSLGQGTQYF. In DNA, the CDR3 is TGTGCCAGCAGTTTGGGGCAAGGCACCCAGTACTTC.

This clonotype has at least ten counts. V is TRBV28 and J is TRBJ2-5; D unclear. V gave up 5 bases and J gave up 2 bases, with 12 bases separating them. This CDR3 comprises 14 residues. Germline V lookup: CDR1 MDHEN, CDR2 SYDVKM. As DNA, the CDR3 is TGTGCCAGCAGTCGGTCGGCTTCTCAAGAGACCCAGTACTTC. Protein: CASSRSASQETQYF.

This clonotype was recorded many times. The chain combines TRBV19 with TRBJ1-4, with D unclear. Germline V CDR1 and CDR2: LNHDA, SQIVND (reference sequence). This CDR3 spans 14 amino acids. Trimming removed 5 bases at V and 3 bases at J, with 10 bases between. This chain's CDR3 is CASSATYSNEKLFF. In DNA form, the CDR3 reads TGTGCCAGTAGTGCGACATACTCTAATGAAAAACTGTTTTTT.

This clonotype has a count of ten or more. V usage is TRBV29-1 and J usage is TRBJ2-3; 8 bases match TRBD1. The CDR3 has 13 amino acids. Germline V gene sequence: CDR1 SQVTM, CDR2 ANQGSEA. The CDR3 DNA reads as TGCACCATCAAGGACAGGGACACAGATACGCAGTATTTT. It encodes CTIKDRDTDTQYF.

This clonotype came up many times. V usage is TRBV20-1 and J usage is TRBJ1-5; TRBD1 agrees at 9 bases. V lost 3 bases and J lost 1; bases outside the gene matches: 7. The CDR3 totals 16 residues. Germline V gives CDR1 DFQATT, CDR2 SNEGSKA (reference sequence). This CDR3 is CSASHTGGSSNQPQHF. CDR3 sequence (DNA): TGCAGTGCTAGTCATACAGGGGGCTCGAGCAATCAGCCCCAGCATTTT.

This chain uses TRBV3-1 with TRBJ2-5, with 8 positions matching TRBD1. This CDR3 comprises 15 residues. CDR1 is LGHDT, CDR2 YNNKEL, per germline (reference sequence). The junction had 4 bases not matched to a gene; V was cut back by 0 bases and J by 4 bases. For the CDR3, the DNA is TGTGCCAGCAGCCAAGACAGGGGGCTCGGAGAGACCCAGTACTTC. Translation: CASSQDRGLGETQYF.

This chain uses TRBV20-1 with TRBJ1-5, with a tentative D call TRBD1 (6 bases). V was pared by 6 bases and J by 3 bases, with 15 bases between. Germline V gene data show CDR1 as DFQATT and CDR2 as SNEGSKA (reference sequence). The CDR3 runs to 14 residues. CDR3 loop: CSATGQTNNQPQHF. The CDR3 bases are TGCAGTGCGACCGGACAGACTAACAATCAGCCCCAGCATTTT.

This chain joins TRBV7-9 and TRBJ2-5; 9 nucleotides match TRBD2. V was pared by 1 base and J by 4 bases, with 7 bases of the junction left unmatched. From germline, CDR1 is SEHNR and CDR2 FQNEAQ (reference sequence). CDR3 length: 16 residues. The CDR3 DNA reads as TGTGCCAGCAGCTTAGTTAGCGGGAGTCCTCGAGAGACCCAGTACTTC. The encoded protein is CASSLVSGSPRETQYF.